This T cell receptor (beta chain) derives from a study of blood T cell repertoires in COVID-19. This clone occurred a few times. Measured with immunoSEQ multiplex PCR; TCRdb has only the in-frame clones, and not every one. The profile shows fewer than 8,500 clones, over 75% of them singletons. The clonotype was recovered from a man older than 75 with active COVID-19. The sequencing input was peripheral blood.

Written as DNA, the CDR3 is TGTGCCAGCACCCCAGGGAGGGCTAATTCACCCCTCCACTTT. Its protein is CASTPGRANSPLHF. The genes are TRBV7-2 and TRBJ1-6; possibly TRBD1 for D (5 bases). The CDR3 sequence is 14 residues long. Germline V CDR1 and CDR2: SGHTA, FQGNSA. Trimming took off 7 bases at V and 6 bases at J, with 13 bases between the two ends.